Listed below are T cell receptor beta chains from one sample, sequenced in a study of CD8+CD57+ T cells in acquired aplastic anemia. TCRdb processed the reads anew with MiXCR; each CDR3 protein has one entry. The table has 250,000 to 300,000 distinct CDR3 sequences, roughly half seen once. Input material: sorted CD4+, CD8+, or CD8+CD57+ T cells (not recorded which) from PBMCs. The receptors were sampled from a human donor with severe aplastic anemia or a healthy control (not recorded which). Each CDR3 is given with its conserved first and last residue. The order of the fields is J gene, clone size, V gene, D gene, CDR3 protein, CDR3 DNA. D genes are given only for firm matches. Size values are once, few and many counts, or a class for expanded clones, and some rows have none.

TRBJ2-5 - TRBV15 - CATSREASRSQETQYF TGTGCCACCAGCAGAGAAGCCAGCCGGAGCCAAGAGACCCAGTACTTC
TRBJ2-2 - TRBV25-1 TRBD2 CASSARLAGVNTGELFF TGTGCCAGCAGTGCCAGACTAGCGGGTGTGAACACCGGGGAGCTGTTTTTT
TRBJ1-1 once TRBV2 - CALGQLNTEAFF TGTGCTCTCGGACAGCTTAACACTGAAGCTTTCTTT
TRBJ1-3 - TRBV7-2 - CASSLGTAASGNTIYF TGTGCCAGCAGCTTAGGGACCGCAGCCTCTGGAAACACCATATATTTT
TRBJ2-7 - TRBV4-2 - CASSQGPSPLVAEQYF TGTGCCAGCAGCCAAGGTCCCTCGCCCCTAGTTGCCGAGCAGTACTTC
TRBJ2-7 few TRBV20-1 TRBD2 CSAWTSQSSYEQYF TGCAGTGCTTGGACTAGTCAGAGCTCCTACGAGCAGTACTTC
TRBJ1-1 - TRBV19 - CASSIGGRAEAFF TGTGCCAGTAGTATAGGTGGGAGGGCTGAAGCTTTCTTT
TRBJ2-1 - TRBV7-2 - CASSLRSENEQFF TGTGCCAGCAGCTTAAGGTCTGAGAATGAGCAGTTCTTC
TRBJ2-1 - TRBV20-1 - CSASRREQFF TGCAGTGCTAGTCGGCGGGAGCAGTTCTTC
TRBJ2-5 - TRBV20-1 TRBD2 CSARDSGGVRETQYF TGCAGTGCTAGAGATAGCGGGGGAGTCCGAGAGACCCAGTACTTC
TRBJ1-3 - TRBV2 TRBD1 CASSPGQGFQNTIYF TGTGCCAGCAGTCCGGGACAGGGATTCCAGAACACCATATATTTT
TRBJ1-2 many TRBV6-6 TRBD1 CASSYSVESGTGVRGYTF TGTGCCAGCAGTTACTCGGTGGAGTCCGGGACAGGGGTTCGGGGCTACACCTTC
TRBJ1-1 many TRBV10-3 - CAITNGLNTEAFF TGTGCCATCACCAACGGGTTGAACACTGAAGCTTTCTTT
TRBJ2-7 few TRBV7-8 - CASSPDQLGGGTYEQYF TGTGCCAGCAGCCCAGACCAGCTAGGTGGCGGAACCTACGAGCAGTACTTC
TRBJ2-4 many TRBV5-6 - CASSFSRDFTKNIQYF TGTGCCAGCAGCTTTAGCAGAGACTTCACCAAAAACATTCAGTACTTC
TRBJ1-3 - TRBV6-5 - CASRLVGSGNTIYF TGTGCCAGCCGCTTAGTGGGATCTGGAAACACCATATATTTT
TRBJ1-5 once TRBV15 - CATRATRSNQPQHF TGTGCCACCAGGGCGACTCGTAGCAATCAGCCCCAGCATTTT
TRBJ2-7 few TRBV15 TRBD1 CATSGDRGTYEQYF TGTGCCACCAGCGGAGACAGGGGGACCTACGAGCAGTACTTC
TRBJ2-7 - TRBV7-2 - CASSSETYEQYF TGTGCCAGCAGCTCCGAGACCTACGAGCAGTACTTC
TRBJ1-2 - TRBV6-2/TRBV6-3 - CASSYSKDSAYGYTF TGTGCCAGCAGTTACTCGAAGGACAGTGCCTATGGCTACACCTTC
TRBJ2-5 many TRBV13 - CASSLMSFSTGPPETQYF TGTGCCAGCAGCTTAATGAGTTTCTCAACGGGGCCGCCGGAGACCCAGTACTTC
TRBJ2-4 many TRBV6-1 - CASIPQGAGIIQYF TGTGCCAGCATTCCACAGGGTGCGGGAATAATTCAGTACTTC
TRBJ1-4 many TRBV5-1 - CASSLTTNEKLFF TGCGCCAGCAGCTTAACAACTAATGAAAAACTGTTTTTT
TRBJ1-2 once TRBV20-1 TRBD1 CSARPLTGPPYGYTF TGCAGTGCTAGACCCCTGACAGGGCCCCCCTATGGCTACACCTTC
TRBJ2-3 many TRBV9 - CASSVAGLADTQYF TGTGCCAGCAGCGTAGCTGGATTAGCAGATACGCAGTATTTT
TRBJ2-7 - TRBV15 - CATSRDRALQGHEQYF TGTGCCACCAGCAGAGATCGTGCACTACAGGGCCACGAGCAGTACTTC
TRBJ1-4 - TRBV5-1 - CASSGGRGPNEKLFF TGCGCCAGCAGTGGTGGTCGCGGCCCTAATGAAAAACTGTTTTTT
TRBJ1-3 - TRBV15 TRBD1 CATRNSTGRSSGNTIYF TGTGCCACCCGCAACTCGACAGGGCGGTCCTCTGGAAACACCATATATTTT
TRBJ2-3 - TRBV10-3 TRBD2 CAIMASGRVGSDTQYF TGTGCCATCATGGCTAGCGGGAGAGTCGGGTCAGATACGCAGTATTTT
TRBJ2-1 - TRBV7-3 - CASSLDEDTKQFF TGTGCCAGCAGCTTAGACGAAGACACTAAGCAGTTCTTC
TRBJ1-2 - TRBV10-1 - CATKPGIHYGYTF TGCGCCACCAAACCAGGGATCCACTATGGCTACACCTTC
TRBJ2-3 many TRBV29-1 - CSASDPLYDITDTQYF TGCAGCGCCTCTGACCCCCTCTATGACATCACAGATACGCAGTATTTT
TRBJ1-6 - TRBV24-1 - CATSVVPGNNLPLHF TGTGCCACCAGTGTTGTTCCGGGGAATAATTTACCCCTCCACTTT
TRBJ1-5 - TRBV7-9 TRBD1 CASSPDRVGGQPQHF TGTGCCAGCAGCCCGGACAGGGTGGGAGGTCAGCCCCAGCATTTT
TRBJ2-1 - TRBV27 TRBD2 CASTDAGGLENEQFF TGTGCCAGCACCGACGCGGGGGGCCTGGAGAATGAGCAGTTCTTC
TRBJ2-7 - TRBV7-2 - CASSSPTSYEQYF TGTGCCAGCAGCTCGCCTACATCCTACGAGCAGTACTTC